The sequence of this T cell receptor beta chain was determined in a study of CD8+ T cells in alopecia areata. Study-level points and caveats: Scalp sequencing captures resident alphabeta T cells of normal skin too.

Following RNA extraction, reverse transcription yielded cDNA that acted as the sequencing template. Here immunoSEQ multiplex PCR was the method, and the copy in TCRdb shows in-frame clones only, minus some. The table lists about 100,000 clones, 84% of them singletons. Concerning this clone itself: The antigen is undetermined.

Treatment in this sample: oral pan-JAK inhibitor, 5-10 mg twice daily. PBMCs served as the source from which CD4+ and CD8+ T cells were sorted. Germline V gives CDR1 SGDLS, CDR2 YYNGEE. V was cut by 0 bases and J by 7 bases, with 13 bases left in between. The CDR3 covers 15 residues. The chain joins TRBV9 to TRBJ2-2, with a weak D call TRBD2 (6 bases). The receptor was derived from a human donor with alopecia areata. Material: CD8+ T cells sorted from blood, obtained at week 24, from a patient treated with tofacitinib. CDR3 DNA sequence: TGTGCCAGCAGCGTAGCCGTGGGGGAGGACGGGGAGCTGTTTTTT. The encoded protein is CASSVAVGEDGELFF.